This record looks at one T cell receptor beta chain sequence and its context. Only in-frame clones appear in the TCRdb table, and some are missing; sequencing was by immunoSEQ multiplex PCR. The sample comprises 250,000 to 400,000 clones, 75% to 90% of which are singletons, and under 2% rests with the top ten. This CDR3 comprises 14 residues. Trimming cost V 9 bases and J 1 base; bases outside gene matches: 8. Per germline, CDR1 SGHAT and CDR2 FQNNGV. This sample is drawn from a study of blood T cell repertoires in COVID-19. Participants came from about two dozen US areas, aged about 18 to 95 years. The material sequenced was PBMCs or T cells enriched from blood (not recorded which). The chain is built from TRBV11-2 and TRBJ1-1; 7 positions match TRBD1. The sequence derives from a woman aged 25 to 39 who had been exposed to COVID-19. In DNA form, the CDR3 reads TGTGCCAGTAAACAGGGGCTATCGAACACTGAAGCTTTCTTT. Its protein is CASKQGLSNTEAFF.